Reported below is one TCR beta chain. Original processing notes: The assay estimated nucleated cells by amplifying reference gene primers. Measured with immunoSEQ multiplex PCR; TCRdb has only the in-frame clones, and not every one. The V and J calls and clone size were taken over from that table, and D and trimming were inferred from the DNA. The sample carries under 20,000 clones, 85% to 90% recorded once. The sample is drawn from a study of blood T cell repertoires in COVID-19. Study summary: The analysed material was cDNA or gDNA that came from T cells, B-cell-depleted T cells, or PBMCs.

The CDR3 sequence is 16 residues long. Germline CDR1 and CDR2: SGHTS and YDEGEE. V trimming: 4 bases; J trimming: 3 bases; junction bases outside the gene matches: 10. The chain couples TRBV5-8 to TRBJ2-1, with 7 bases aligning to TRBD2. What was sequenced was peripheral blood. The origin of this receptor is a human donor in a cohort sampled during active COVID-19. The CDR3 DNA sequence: TGTGCCAGCAGCCCGGGGCGGGGAGGGAACTACAATGAGCAGTTCTTC. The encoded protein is CASSPGRGGNYNEQFF.